These 8 T cell receptor beta chains share one sample of origin, sequenced in a study of blood T cells in healthy people across ages. The authors ran a second PCR of 7 to 11 cycles using a sample-barcoded 5' primer and a J-beta primer mix. TCRdb called the 5' RACE reads again in MiXCR, with one record for every CDR3 protein. This table has some 1,500,000 distinct CDR3 sequences, roughly two fifths appearing once. The sequenced material came from blood. The origin of the receptors is a young woman in good health.

The V gene is TRBV20-1, the J gene TRBJ2-5; perhaps TRBD2 as D (6 bases). Germline V gene sequence: CDR1 DFQATT, CDR2 SNEGSKA (reference sequence). The CDR3 consists of 15 residues. With 0 bases removed from V and 2 bases from J, the gap between germline ends came to 13 bases. The CDR3 region has the DNA TGCAGTGCTAGAGAGCCCCGGGACTTTCAAGAGACCCAGTACTTC. Translating it yields CSAREPRDFQETQYF.

This clonotype was recorded a few times. This rearrangement joins TRBV6-2 or TRBV6-3 to TRBJ1-2, with D maybe TRBD1 (5 bases). V was clipped by 6 bases and J by 0 bases, with 20 bases between them. Germline V gives CDR1 MNHEY, CDR2 SVGEGT. This CDR3 is built from 17 residues. The CDR3 spells CASRSPLRQLTNYGYTF. CDR3 bases: TGTGCCAGCAGATCCCCTCTCCGACAGCTGACTAACTATGGCTACACCTTC.

Only a few counts were recorded for this clonotype. The chain carries TRBV18 and TRBJ2-1; D uncertain. This CDR3 region has 12 residues. The germline CDR1 and CDR2 sequences are KGHSH and LQKENI. V was cut by 2 bases and J by 7 bases, with 6 bases left in between. The DNA of the CDR3 is TGTGCCAGCTCACCATATGCTAATGAGCAGTTCTTC. Translation gives CASSPYANEQFF.

The sample holds a few counts of this clonotype. The chain employs TRBV10-3 and TRBJ1-5; D gene unclear. Trimming stripped 3 bases from V and 3 bases from J, with 12 bases between. CDR1 and CDR2 from the germline V gene are ENHRY and SYGVKD. The CDR3 spans 15 residues. CDR3 in DNA: TGTGCCATCAGTGATGGTGGAATGGCCAATCAGCCCCAGCATTTT. Translating gives CAISDGGMANQPQHF.

This chain uses TRBV27 with TRBJ2-3, with D possibly matching TRBD2 (6 bases). V dropped 4 bases and J dropped 1 base, with 12 bases sitting between them. Germline V gene lookup returns CDR1 MNHEY and CDR2 SMNVEV (reference sequence). The CDR3 extends over 15 amino acids. CDR3 in DNA: TGTGCCAGCAGTTGCACCGGGAGCCGCACAGATACGCAGTATTTT. It specifies CASSCTGSRTDTQYF.

The chain combines TRBV29-1 with TRBJ2-4; possibly TRBD1 for D (5 bases). V was shortened by 4 bases and J by 8 bases, with 12 bases between the two germline ends. Germline CDR1 reads SQVTM; CDR2 reads ANQGSEA. The CDR3 contains 12 residues. The CDR3 sequence: CSVAQGKYIQYF. CDR3 nucleotides: TGCAGCGTTGCGCAGGGTAAATACATTCAGTACTTC.

The rearrangement uses TRBV29-1 and TRBJ2-5; D is possibly TRBD1 or TRBD2 (5 bases each). This CDR3 region has 16 residues. Trimming cost V 4 bases and J 10 bases, with 28 bases left between them. Germline CDR1 and CDR2: SQVTM and ANQGSEA. CDR3 protein: CSVVGPVVGDARIQYF. The DNA for the CDR3 is TGCAGCGTTGTCGGGCCCGTGGTCGGGGACGCTCGGATCCAGTACTTC.

This clonotype was found a few times. The rearrangement uses TRBV10-1 and TRBJ2-1, with TRBD2 matching over 16 bases. The CDR3 extends over 18 amino acids. Germline V gene sequence: CDR1 WNHNN, CDR2 SYGVQD (reference sequence). V shed 4 bases and J 6 bases; nucleotides not matched to a gene: 9. CDR3 sequence reads: CASSAPGLAGGQGNEQFF. The CDR3 DNA reads as TGCGCCAGCAGTGCTCCGGGACTAGCGGGGGGGCAAGGCAATGAGCAGTTCTTC.